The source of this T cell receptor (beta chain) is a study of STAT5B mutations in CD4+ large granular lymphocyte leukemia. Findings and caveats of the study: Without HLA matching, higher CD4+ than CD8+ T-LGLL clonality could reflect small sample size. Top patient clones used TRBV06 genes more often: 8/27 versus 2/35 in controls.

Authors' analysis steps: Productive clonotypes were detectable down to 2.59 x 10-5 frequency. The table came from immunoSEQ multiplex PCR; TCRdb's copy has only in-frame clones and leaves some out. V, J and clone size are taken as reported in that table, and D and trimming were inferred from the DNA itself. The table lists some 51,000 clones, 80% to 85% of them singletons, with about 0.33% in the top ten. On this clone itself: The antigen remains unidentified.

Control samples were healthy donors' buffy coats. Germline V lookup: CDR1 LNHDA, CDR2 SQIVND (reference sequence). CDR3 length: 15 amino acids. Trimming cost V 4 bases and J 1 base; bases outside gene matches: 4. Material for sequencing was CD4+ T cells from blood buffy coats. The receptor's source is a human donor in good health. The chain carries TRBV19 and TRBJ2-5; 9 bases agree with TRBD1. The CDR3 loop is CASSNSGQGQETQYF. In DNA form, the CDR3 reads TGTGCCAGTAGTAACTCGGGACAGGGCCAAGAGACCCAGTACTTC.